The clone carrying this TCR beta chain was detected once. The entry originates in a study of blood T cell repertoires in COVID-19. Looking at the study overall: Italy, Spain and the United States were the sources of the convalescent and acute COVID-19 samples. PBMCs, B-cell-depleted T cells, or T cells were the source of the cDNA or gDNA that made up the material.

Per the original methods: The assay estimated nucleated cells by amplifying reference gene primers. TCRdb's table, derived via immunoSEQ multiplex PCR, lists solely in-frame clones and lacks some. V, J and clone size are taken as reported in that table, and D and trimming were inferred from the DNA itself. Seen here are more than 150,000 clones, about 83% observed once, and the top ten hold 12%. Germline CDR1 LNHDA, CDR2 SQIVND (reference sequence). CDR3 length: 16 amino acids. V was shortened by 5 bases and J by 0 bases, with 16 bases between the two germline ends. Seattle researchers signed up patients amid active infection and tracked them longitudinally.

The chain carries TRBV19 and TRBJ1-2; the D gene is possibly TRBD1 (6 bases). Sample: peripheral blood. The clonotype originates from a woman in her 70s with COVID-19, enrolled during active disease. CDR3 in amino acids: CASSRKDRTPNYGYTF. CDR3 coding DNA: TGTGCCAGTAGTCGAAAAGACAGGACGCCTAACTATGGCTACACCTTC.